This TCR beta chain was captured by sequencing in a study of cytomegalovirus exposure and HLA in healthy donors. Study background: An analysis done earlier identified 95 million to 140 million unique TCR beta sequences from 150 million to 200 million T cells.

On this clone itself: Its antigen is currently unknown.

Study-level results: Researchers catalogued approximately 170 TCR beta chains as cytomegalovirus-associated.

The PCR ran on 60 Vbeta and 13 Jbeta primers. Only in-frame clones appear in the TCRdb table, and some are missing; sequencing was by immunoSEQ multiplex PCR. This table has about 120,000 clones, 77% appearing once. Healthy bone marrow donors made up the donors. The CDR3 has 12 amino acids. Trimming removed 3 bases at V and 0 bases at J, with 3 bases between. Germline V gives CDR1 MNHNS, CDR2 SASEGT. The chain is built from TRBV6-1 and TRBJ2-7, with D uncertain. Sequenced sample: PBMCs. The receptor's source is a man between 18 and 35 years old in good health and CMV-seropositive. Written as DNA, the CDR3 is TGTGCCAGCAGTGAGAGCTCCTACGAGCAGTACTTC. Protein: CASSESSYEQYF.